Given below is one T cell receptor (beta chain) in context. The antigen is undetermined. This entry comes from a study of T cells expressing NK-cell markers. Making the TCR beta cDNA relied on 5'RACE template switching with UMIs. One entry per CDR3 protein, without DNA, is what TCRdb gives after re-calling the 5' RACE reads. This listing includes over 120,000 distinct CDR3 sequences. Study findings and constraints: The CD3+CD56-NKG2C+ fraction of a few donors was likewise dominated by these clonotypes.

The sample consisted of blood T cells: a sorted CD56 or NKG2C T cell subset, CD4+ or CD8+ T cells, or bulk PBMC T cells (not recorded which). This TCR was sampled from a man younger than 30 in good health.

CDR3 in amino acids: CASSFITGTSGHNEQFF. The chain combines TRBV5-4 with TRBJ2-1; TCRdb gives TRBD2 as the D gene, but with no DNA this cannot be confirmed. CDR3 length equals 17 residues. CDR1 SGHNT and CDR2 YYREEE come from the germline V gene (reference sequence).